Below are 13 T cell receptor beta chains sequenced from a single sample in a study of STAT3 mutations in large granular lymphocyte leukemia. Antigen specificity for these receptors is unknown. Generated by immunoSEQ multiplex PCR, the TCRdb table keeps only in-frame clones and is missing some. The profile covers approximately 15,000 clones, with nearly 95% appearing a single time and 7.5% to 9% taken by the ten largest. Regarding the study as a whole: In T-cell large granular lymphocyte leukemia, about half of patients showed multiple immunodominant subclonotypes.

The sequenced material came from peripheral blood mononuclear cells. These receptors were obtained from a woman aged 50 to 60 with T-cell large granular lymphocyte leukemia. Some clones in this sample may be carry-over from other donors' samples.

This clone was observed a single time. The V and J genes are TRBV25-1 and TRBJ1-1, with D possibly matching TRBD1 (5 bases). The CDR3 runs 14 residues. V dropped 4 bases and J dropped 3 bases, with 12 bases sitting between them. The germline CDR1 and CDR2 sequences are MGHDK and SYGVNS. This CDR3 is CASSAMGRDTEAFF. The CDR3 DNA sequence: TGTGCCAGCAGTGCGATGGGCAGGGACACTGAAGCTTTCTTT. Based on the CDR3 plus reference TRBV25-1 and TRBJ1-1, the full variable domain is EADIYQTPRYLVIGTGKKITLECSQTMGHDKMYWYQQDPGMELHLIHYSYGVNSTEKGDLSSESTVSRIRTEHFPLTLESARPSHTSQYLCASSAMGRDTEAFFGQGTRLTVV.

The chain links TRBV5-1 to TRBJ1-2; D remains ambiguous. V shed 1 base and J shed 3 bases, with 7 bases lying between them. This CDR3 contains 13 residues. Germline V CDR1 and CDR2: SGHRS, YFSETQ. Here the CDR3 DNA reads TGCGCCAGCAGCTTGAACGGGGACTATGGCTACACCTTC. Translating gives CASSLNGDYGYTF.

The V gene is TRBV29-1, the J gene TRBJ2-5; TRBD1 matches at 9 bases. V lost 7 bases to trimming and J lost 5 bases; unmatched junction nucleotides: 8. Germline V gives CDR1 SQVTM, CDR2 ANQGSEA. This CDR3 region has 13 residues. The CDR3 loop reads CSAWTGARETQYF. CDR3 nucleotide sequence: TGCAGCGCCTGGACAGGGGCACGGGAGACCCAGTACTTC.

This rearrangement joins TRBV18 to TRBJ2-1; 11 bases match TRBD2. The CDR3 is made up of 15 amino acids. V trimming: 1 base; J trimming: 5 bases; junction bases outside the gene matches: 1. Per the germline V gene, CDR1 is KGHSH and CDR2 is LQKENI. This chain's CDR3 is CASSPRLAGNNEQFF. For the CDR3, the DNA is TGTGCCAGCTCACCACGACTAGCGGGAAACAATGAGCAGTTCTTC.

V and J are TRBV6-5 and TRBJ2-3, with 8 bases identical to TRBD1. The germline V gene encodes CDR1 MNHEY and CDR2 SVGAGI. CDR3 length: 12 residues. Trimming cost V 5 bases and J 7 bases; bases outside gene matches: 2. The CDR3 nucleotides are TGTGCCAGCAGTCGACAGGGGAATACGCAGTATTTT. It specifies CASSRQGNTQYF.

This chain connects TRBV28 to TRBJ2-7, with unresolved D. The germline V gene has CDR1 MDHEN and CDR2 SYDVKM. V dropped 6 bases and J dropped 2 bases, with 29 bases sitting between them. This CDR3 has 19 residues. The CDR3 coding sequence is TGTGCCAGCAGCCGACTCTTGCTAGGCAGTCGAATCCGAACCTACGAGCAGTACTTC. It encodes CASSRLLLGSRIRTYEQYF.

The chain carries TRBV13 and TRBJ2-7; TRBD2 matches 14 bases. Germline CDR1 PRHDT, CDR2 FYEKMQ (reference sequence). V shed 4 bases, J shed 2 bases, and the junction held 1 base outside the gene matches. This CDR3 region has 15 residues. For the CDR3, the DNA is TGTGCCAGCAGCTCGACTAGCGGGAGGGCCTACGAGCAGTACTTC. Residues: CASSSTSGRAYEQYF.

The rearrangement joins TRBV30 to TRBJ2-3; no clear D gene. The V gene lost 1 base and the J gene lost 2 bases, with 4 bases spanning the gap. Germline V gene lookup returns CDR1 GTSNPN and CDR2 SVGIG (reference sequence). There are 12 residues in the CDR3. Here the CDR3 DNA reads TGTGCCTGGAGTGCCAACACAGATACGCAGTATTTT. This encodes CAWSANTDTQYF.

V usage is TRBV29-1 and J usage is TRBJ1-2; 9 bases align to TRBD1. The CDR3 loop spans 13 amino acids. Germline CDR1 is SQVTM and CDR2 is ANQGSEA. The V segment lost 6 bases and the J segment 8 bases; nucleotides outside the gene matches: 10. The CDR3: CSVGPGQGDGYTF. DNA for the CDR3: TGCAGCGTGGGACCGGGACAGGGTGACGGCTACACCTTC.

This chain connects TRBV6-6 to TRBJ1-5; perhaps TRBD1 as D (5 bases). The CDR3 sequence is 15 residues long. Trimming stripped 4 bases from V and 0 bases from J, with 10 bases between. Germline CDR1 reads MNHNY; CDR2 reads SVGAGI (reference sequence). Here the CDR3 reads CASSWGEHSNQPQHF. The DNA for the CDR3 is TGTGCCAGCAGTTGGGGGGAACATAGCAATCAGCCCCAGCATTTT.

This chain joins TRBV18 and TRBJ2-5; D may be TRBD2 (6 bases). CDR3 length: 16 amino acids. From germline, CDR1 is KGHSH and CDR2 LQKENI. The ends were cut back, 0 bases at V and 1 base at J, with 12 bases in the middle. The CDR3 DNA sequence: TGTGCCAGCTCACCACCGGGGAGGAACTTCCAAGAGACCCAGTACTTC. It translates to CASSPPGRNFQETQYF. Drawing the rest from reference TRBV18 and TRBJ2-5, the complete variable domain is NAGVMQNPRHLVRRRGQEARLRCSPMKGHSHVYWYRQLPEEGLKFMVYLQKENIIDESGMPKERFSAEFPKEGPSILRIQQVVRGDSAAYFCASSPPGRNFQETQYFGPGTRLLVL.

J is TRBJ2-3 and V is TRBV7-2; D may correspond to TRBD1 or TRBD2 (5 bases each). The CDR3 has 15 amino acids. V lost 1 base and J lost 7, with 15 bases in between. Germline lookup yields CDR1 SGHTA and CDR2 FQGNSA. CDR3 in amino acids: CASSLGGASRNTQYF. The CDR3 nucleotides are TGTGCCAGCAGCTTAGGAGGGGCTAGCCGAAATACGCAGTATTTT.

The chain has TRBV5-1 and TRBJ2-6; D is uncertain. With 0 bases removed from V and 0 bases from J, the gap between germline ends came to 7 bases. CDR3 size: 16 residues. Germline V gene data show CDR1 as SGHRS and CDR2 as YFSETQ. The CDR3: CASSLARNSGANVLTF. The CDR3 nucleotides are TGCGCCAGCAGCTTGGCGAGGAACTCTGGGGCCAACGTCCTGACTTTC.